This T cell receptor beta chain was sequenced during a study of blood T cell repertoires in COVID-19. The CDR3 runs to 14 residues. Germline loops: CDR1 MNHEY, CDR2 SVGEGT. The V end was cut by 2 bases, the J end by 6 bases, with 14 bases between. This clone appeared a few times. Only in-frame clones appear in the TCRdb table, and some are missing; sequencing was by immunoSEQ multiplex PCR. The sample holds approximately 330,000 clones, around 91% seen once. The TCR was taken from a woman between 40 and 55 years old with COVID-19, enrolled during active disease. The sample consisted of peripheral blood. The chain recombines TRBV6-2 or TRBV6-3 with TRBJ2-7; D is perhaps TRBD2 (5 bases). DNA for the CDR3: TGTGCCAGCAGTTACACGGGATTTATGAGCGAGCAGTACTTC. Its protein product is CASSYTGFMSEQYF.